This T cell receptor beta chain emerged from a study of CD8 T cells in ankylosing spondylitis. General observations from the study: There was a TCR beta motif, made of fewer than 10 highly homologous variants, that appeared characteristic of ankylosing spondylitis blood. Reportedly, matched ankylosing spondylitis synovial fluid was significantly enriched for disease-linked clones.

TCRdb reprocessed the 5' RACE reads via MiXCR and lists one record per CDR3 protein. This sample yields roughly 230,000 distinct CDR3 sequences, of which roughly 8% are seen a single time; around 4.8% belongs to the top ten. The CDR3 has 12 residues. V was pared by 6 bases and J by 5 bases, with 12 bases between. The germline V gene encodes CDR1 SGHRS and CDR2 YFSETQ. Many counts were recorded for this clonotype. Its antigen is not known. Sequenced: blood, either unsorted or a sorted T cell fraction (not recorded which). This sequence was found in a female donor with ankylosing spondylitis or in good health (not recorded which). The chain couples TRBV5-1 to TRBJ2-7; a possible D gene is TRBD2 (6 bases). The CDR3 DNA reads TGCGCCAGCACGTTGGACTACAACGAGCAGTACTTC. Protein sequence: CASTLDYNEQYF.